Described below is a single T cell receptor beta chain sequence and its context. Its specificity is unknown. CDR1 and CDR2 from the germline V gene are MNHEY and SVGAGI. The CDR3 sequence is 13 residues long. The V segment lost 6 bases and the J segment 8 bases; nucleotides outside the gene matches: 6. This record belongs to a study of PD-1 blockade in classical Hodgkin lymphoma. Study-wide results and limits: Nivolumab starters within 1 year of ASCT were excluded. Why repertoires differed is undefined; disease activity or prior therapy possibly contributed.

All patients experienced relapse after autologous stem cell transplantation, and brentuximab vedotin exposure was variable. Generated by immunoSEQ multiplex PCR, the TCRdb table keeps only in-frame clones and is missing some. The data show about 97,000 clones, more than 85% seen once. The sample in question was peripheral blood mononuclear cells (PBMCs), obtained before the second cycle of nivolumab. The sequence was collected from a human donor with classical Hodgkin lymphoma. The V call is TRBV6-5, the J call TRBJ1-4; TRBD1 aligns across 7 bases. The CDR3, as DNA: TGTGCCAGCAGAGACAGGGTCCGGGAAAAACTGTTTTTT. This translates into CASRDRVREKLFF.